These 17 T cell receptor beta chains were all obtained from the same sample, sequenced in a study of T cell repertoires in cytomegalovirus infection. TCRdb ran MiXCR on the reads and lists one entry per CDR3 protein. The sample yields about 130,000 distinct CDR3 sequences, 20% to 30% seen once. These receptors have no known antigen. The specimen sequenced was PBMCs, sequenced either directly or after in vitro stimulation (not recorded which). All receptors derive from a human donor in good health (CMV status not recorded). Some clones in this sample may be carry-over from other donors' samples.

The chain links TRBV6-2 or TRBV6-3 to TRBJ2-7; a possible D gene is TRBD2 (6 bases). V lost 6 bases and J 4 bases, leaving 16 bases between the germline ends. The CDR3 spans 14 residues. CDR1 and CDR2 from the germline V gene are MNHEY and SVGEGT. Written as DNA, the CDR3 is TGTGCCAGCAGAGCTCCGTCGGGGAGGTACGAGCAGTACTTC. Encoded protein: CASRAPSGRYEQYF.

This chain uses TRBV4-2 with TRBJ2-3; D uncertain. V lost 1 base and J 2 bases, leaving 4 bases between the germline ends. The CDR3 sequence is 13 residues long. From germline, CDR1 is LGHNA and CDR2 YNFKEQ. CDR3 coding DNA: TGTGCCAGCAGCCAAGCCTCCACAGATACGCAGTATTTT. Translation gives CASSQASTDTQYF.

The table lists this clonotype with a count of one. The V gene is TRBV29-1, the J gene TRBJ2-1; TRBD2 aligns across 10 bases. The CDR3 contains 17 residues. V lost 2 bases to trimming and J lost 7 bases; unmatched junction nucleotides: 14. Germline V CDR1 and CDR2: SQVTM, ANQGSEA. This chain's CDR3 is CSVEQGLAGAVRNEQFF. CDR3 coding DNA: TGCAGCGTTGAACAAGGCCTAGCGGGAGCGGTAAGGAATGAGCAGTTCTTC.

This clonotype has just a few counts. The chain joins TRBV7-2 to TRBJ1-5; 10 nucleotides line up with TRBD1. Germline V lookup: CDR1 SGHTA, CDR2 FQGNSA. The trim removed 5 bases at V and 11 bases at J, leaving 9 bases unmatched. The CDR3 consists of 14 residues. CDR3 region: CASSDGQGGPAQHF. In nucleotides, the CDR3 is TGTGCCAGCAGCGACGGACAGGGGGGTCCGGCCCAGCATTTT. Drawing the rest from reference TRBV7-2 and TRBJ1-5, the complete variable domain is GAGVSQSPSNKVTEKGKDVELRCDPISGHTALYWYRQSLGQGLEFLIYFQGNSAPDKSGLPSDRFSAERTGGSVSTLTIQRTQQEDSAVYLCASSDGQGGPAQHFGDGTRLSIL.

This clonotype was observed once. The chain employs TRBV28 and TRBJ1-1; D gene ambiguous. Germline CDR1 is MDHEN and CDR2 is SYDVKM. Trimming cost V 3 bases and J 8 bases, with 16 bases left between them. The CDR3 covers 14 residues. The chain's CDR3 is CASSLLQENQEAFF. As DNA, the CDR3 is TGTGCCAGCAGTTTGTTACAAGAGAACCAAGAAGCTTTCTTT.

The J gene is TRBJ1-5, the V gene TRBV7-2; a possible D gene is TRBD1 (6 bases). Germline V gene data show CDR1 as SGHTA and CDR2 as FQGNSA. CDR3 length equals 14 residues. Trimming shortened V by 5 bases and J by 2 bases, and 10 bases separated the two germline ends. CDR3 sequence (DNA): TGTGCCAGCAGCGCCCGACAGGGCAATCAGCCCCAGCATTTT. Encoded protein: CASSARQGNQPQHF.

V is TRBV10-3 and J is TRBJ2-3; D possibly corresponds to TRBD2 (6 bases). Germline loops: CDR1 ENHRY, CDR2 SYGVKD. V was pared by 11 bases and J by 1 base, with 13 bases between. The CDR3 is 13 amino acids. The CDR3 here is CALGGAGTDTQYF. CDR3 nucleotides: TGTGCCTTGGGGGGTGCCGGCACAGATACGCAGTATTTT.

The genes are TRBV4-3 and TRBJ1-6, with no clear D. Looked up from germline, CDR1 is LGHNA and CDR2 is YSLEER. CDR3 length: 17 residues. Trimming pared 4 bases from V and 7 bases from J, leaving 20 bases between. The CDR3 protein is CASSLYGSGVGNSPLHF. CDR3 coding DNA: TGCGCCAGCAGCCTTTACGGGTCGGGAGTAGGGAATTCACCCCTCCACTTT.

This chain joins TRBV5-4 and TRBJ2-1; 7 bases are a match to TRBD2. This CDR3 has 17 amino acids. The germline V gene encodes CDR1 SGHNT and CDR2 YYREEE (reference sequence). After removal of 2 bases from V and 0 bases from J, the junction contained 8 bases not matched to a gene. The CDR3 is CASSFNSGQSSYNEQFF. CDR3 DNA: TGTGCCAGCAGCTTCAATAGCGGGCAGAGCTCCTACAATGAGCAGTTCTTC.

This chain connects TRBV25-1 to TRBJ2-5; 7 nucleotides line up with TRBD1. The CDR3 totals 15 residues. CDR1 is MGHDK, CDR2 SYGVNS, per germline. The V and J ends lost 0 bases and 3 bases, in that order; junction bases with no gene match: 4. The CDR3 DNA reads TGTGCCAGCAGTGAATACGGGACAGCTGAAGAGACCCAGTACTTC. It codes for CASSEYGTAEETQYF. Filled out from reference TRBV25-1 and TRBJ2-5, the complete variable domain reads EADIYQTPRYLVIGTGKKITLECSQTMGHDKMYWYQQDPGMELHLIHYSYGVNSTEKGDLSSESTVSRIRTEHFPLTLESARPSHTSQYLCASSEYGTAEETQYFGPGTRLLVL.

In DNA form, the CDR3 reads TGTGCCTGGTCAACAGGGTCGGGCACAGATACGCAGTATTTT. It specifies CAWSTGSGTDTQYF. The chain employs TRBV30 and TRBJ2-3; tentative D call: TRBD1 (6 bases). CDR3 size: 14 residues. Germline V gene data show CDR1 as GTSNPN and CDR2 as SVGIG (reference sequence). V lost 5 bases to trimming and J lost 1 base, with 13 bases between them. Full variable domain (missing parts from reference TRBV30 and TRBJ2-3): SQTIHQWPATLVQPVGSPLSLECTVEGTSNPNLYWYRQAAGRGLQLLFYSVGIGQISSEVPQNLSASRPQDRQFILSSKKLLLSDSGFYLCAWSTGSGTDTQYFGPGTRLTVL.

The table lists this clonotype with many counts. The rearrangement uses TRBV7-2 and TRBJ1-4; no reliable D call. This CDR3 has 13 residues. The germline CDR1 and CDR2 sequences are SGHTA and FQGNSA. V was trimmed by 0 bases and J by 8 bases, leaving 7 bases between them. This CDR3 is CASSLAYGEKLFF. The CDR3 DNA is TGTGCCAGCAGCTTAGCGTACGGCGAAAAACTGTTTTTT.

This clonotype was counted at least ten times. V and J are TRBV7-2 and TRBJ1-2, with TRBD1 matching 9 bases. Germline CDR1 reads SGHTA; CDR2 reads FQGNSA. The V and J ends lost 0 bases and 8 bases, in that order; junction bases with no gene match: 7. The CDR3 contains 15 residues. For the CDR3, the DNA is TGTGCCAGCAGCTTAGCGTACAGGGGGCTTCAGGGCTACACCTTC. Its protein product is CASSLAYRGLQGYTF.

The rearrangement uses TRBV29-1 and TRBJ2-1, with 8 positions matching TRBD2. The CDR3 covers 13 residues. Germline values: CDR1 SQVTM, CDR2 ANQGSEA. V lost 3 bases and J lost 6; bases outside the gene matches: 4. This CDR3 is CSVDTSGANEQFF. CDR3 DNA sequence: TGCAGCGTTGATACTAGCGGAGCCAATGAGCAGTTCTTC.

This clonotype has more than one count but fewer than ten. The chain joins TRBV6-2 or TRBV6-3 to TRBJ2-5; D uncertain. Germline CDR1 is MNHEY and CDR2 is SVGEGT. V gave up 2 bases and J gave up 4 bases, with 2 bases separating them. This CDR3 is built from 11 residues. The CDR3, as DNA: TGTGCCAGCAGTTACCTAGAGACCCAGTACTTC. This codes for CASSYLETQYF.

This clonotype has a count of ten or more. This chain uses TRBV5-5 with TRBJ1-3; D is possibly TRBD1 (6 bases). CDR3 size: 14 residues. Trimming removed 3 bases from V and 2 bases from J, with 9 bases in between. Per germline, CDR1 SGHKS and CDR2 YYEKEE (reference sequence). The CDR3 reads CASSYREAGNTIYF. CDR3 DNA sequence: TGTGCCAGCAGCTACAGGGAGGCTGGAAACACCATATATTTT.

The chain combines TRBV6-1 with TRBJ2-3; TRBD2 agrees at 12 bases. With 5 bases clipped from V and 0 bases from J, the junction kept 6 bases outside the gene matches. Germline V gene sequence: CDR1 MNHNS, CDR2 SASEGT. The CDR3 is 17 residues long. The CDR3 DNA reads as TGTGCCAGCAGTTACCCTGGACTAGCGGGGAGCACAGATACGCAGTATTTT. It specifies CASSYPGLAGSTDTQYF.